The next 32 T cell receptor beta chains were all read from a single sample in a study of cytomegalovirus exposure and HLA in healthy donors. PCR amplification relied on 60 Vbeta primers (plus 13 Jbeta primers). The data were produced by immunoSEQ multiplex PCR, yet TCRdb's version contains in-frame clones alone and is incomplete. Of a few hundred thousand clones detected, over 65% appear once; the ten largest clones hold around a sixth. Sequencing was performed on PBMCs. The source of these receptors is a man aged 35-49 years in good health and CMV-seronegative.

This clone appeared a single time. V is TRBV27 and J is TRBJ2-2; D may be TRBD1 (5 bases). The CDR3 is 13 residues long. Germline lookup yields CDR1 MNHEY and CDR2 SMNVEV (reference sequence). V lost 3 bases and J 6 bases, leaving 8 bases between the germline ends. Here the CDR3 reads CASSFPGPGELFF. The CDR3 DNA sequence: TGTGCCAGCAGTTTCCCAGGGCCCGGGGAGCTGTTTTTT.

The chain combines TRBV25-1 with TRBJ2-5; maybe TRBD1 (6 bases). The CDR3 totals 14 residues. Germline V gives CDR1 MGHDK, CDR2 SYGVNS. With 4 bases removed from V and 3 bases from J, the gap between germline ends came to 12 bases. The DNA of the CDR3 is TGTGCCAGCAGTGCTGGTGCAGGGGAAGAGACCCAGTACTTC. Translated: CASSAGAGEETQYF.

DNA for the CDR3: TGTGCCATCAGTGGGGAGGGGTGGGATACGCAGTATTTT. Translated, it gives CAISGEGWDTQYF. V and J are TRBV10-3 and TRBJ2-3; TRBD2 agrees at 7 bases. The CDR3 extends over 13 amino acids. V shed 4 bases and J 6 bases; nucleotides not matched to a gene: 4. Germline lookup yields CDR1 ENHRY and CDR2 SYGVKD.

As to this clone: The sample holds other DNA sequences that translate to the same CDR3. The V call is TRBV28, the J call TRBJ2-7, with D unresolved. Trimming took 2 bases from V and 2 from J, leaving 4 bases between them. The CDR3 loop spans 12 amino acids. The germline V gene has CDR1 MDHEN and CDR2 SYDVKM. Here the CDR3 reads CASSLTTYEQYF. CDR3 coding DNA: TGTGCCAGCAGTTTAACAACCTACGAGCAGTACTTC.

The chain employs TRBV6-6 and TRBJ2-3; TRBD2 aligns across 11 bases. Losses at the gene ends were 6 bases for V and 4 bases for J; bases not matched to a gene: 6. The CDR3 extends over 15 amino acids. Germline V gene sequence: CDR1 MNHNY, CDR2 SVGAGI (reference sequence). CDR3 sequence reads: CASRDSSGRADTQYF. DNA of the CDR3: TGTGCCAGCAGAGACAGTAGCGGGAGGGCAGATACGCAGTATTTT.

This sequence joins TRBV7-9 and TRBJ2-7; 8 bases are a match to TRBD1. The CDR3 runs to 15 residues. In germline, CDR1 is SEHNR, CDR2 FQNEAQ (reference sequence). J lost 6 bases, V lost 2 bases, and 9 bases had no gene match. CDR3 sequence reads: CASSLRAGGKGEQYF. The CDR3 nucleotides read TGTGCCAGCAGCTTAAGGGCAGGGGGCAAGGGCGAGCAGTACTTC.

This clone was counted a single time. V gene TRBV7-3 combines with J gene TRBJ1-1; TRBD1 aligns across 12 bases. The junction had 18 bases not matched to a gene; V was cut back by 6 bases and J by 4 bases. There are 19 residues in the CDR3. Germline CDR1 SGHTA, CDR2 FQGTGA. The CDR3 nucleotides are TGTGCCAGCAGTTACAAACAACCGGGACAGGGGGCCATGGGCACTGAAGCTTTCTTT. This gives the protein CASSYKQPGQGAMGTEAFF.

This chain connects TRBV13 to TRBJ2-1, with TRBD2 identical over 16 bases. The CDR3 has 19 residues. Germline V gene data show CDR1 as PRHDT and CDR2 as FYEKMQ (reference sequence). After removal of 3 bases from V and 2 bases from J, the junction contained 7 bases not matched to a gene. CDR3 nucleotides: TGTGCCAGCAGCTTGCCGGGACTAGCGGGAGGGGGCCCCTACAATGAGCAGTTCTTC. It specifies CASSLPGLAGGGPYNEQFF.

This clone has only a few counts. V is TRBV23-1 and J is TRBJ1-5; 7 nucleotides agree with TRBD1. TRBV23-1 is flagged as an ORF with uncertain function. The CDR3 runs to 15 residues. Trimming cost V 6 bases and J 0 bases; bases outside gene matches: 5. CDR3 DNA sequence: TGCGCCAGCAGACCTGACAGGGATAGCAATCAGCCCCAGCATTTT. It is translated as CASRPDRDSNQPQHF.

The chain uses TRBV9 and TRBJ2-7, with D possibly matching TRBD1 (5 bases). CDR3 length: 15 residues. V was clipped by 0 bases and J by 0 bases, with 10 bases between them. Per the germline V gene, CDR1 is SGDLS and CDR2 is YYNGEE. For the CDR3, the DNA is TGTGCCAGCAGCGTAGGTGCAGGGAACTCCTACGAGCAGTACTTC. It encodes CASSVGAGNSYEQYF. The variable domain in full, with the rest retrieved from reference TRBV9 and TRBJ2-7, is DSGVTQTPKHLITATGQRVTLRCSPRSGDLSVYWYQQSLDQGLQFLIQYYNGEERAKGNILERFSAQQFPDLHSELNLSSLELGDSALYFCASSVGAGNSYEQYFGPGTRLTVT.

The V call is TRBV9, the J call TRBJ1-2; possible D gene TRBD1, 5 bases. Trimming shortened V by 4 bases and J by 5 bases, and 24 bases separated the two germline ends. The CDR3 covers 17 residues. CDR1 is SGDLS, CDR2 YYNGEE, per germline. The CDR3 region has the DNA TGTGCCAGCAGCCCCCAGGGAAGGGGCCGCAGGATTTATGGCTACACCTTC. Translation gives CASSPQGRGRRIYGYTF.

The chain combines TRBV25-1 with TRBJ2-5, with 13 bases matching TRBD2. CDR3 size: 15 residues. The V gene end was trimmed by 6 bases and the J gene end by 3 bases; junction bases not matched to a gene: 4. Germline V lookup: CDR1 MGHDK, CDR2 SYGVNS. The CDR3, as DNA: TGTGCCAGCAGGGGGACTAGCGGGGCTAAAGAGACCCAGTACTTC. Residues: CASRGTSGAKETQYF.

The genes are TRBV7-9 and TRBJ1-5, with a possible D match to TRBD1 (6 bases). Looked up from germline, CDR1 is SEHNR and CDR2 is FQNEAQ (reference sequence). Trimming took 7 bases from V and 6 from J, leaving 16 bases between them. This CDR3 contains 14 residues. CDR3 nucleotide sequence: TGTGCCAGCACCAAGGAGGACAGTCTTCAGCCCCAGCATTTT. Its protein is CASTKEDSLQPQHF.

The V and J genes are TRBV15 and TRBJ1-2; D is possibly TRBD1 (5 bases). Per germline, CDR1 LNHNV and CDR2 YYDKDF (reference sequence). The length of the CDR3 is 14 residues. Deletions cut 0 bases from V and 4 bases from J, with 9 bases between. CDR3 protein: CATSRDRGVYGYTF. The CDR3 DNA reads TGTGCCACCAGCAGAGATCGGGGGGTCTATGGCTACACCTTC.

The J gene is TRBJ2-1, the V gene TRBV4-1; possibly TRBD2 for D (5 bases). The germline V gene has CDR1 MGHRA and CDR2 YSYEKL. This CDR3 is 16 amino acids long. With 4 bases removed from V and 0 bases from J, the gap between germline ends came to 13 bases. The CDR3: CASSLSGSSSYNEQFF. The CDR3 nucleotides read TGCGCCAGCAGCCTCAGCGGCAGCAGCTCCTACAATGAGCAGTTCTTC.

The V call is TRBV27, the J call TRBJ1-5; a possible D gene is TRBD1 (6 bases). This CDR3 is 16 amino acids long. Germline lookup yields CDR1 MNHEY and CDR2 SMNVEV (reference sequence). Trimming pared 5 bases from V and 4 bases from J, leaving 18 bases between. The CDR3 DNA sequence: TGTGCCAGCAGTCCGAGCGCAGGGGTCATAAATCAGCCCCAGCATTTT. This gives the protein CASSPSAGVINQPQHF.

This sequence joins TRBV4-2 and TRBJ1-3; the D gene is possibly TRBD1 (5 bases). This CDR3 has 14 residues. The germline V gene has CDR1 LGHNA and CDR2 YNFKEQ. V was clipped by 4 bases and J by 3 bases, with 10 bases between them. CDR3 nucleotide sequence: TGTGCCAGCAGCCTGGAGGGGTATGGAAACACCATATATTTT. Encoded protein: CASSLEGYGNTIYF.

CDR3 amino acids: CASTRDRVSYEQYF. As DNA, the CDR3 is TGTGCCTCCACCCGGGACAGGGTGTCCTACGAGCAGTACTTC. The J gene is TRBJ2-7, the V gene TRBV2; 9 positions match TRBD1. The CDR3 has 14 residues. Germline loops: CDR1 SNHLY, CDR2 FYNNEI. The J segment lost 1 base and the V segment lost 11 bases, leaving 9 bases of the junction unmatched. The whole variable domain, filled in from reference TRBV2 and TRBJ2-7, reads EPEVTQTPSHQVTQMGQEVILRCVPISNHLYFYWYRQILGQKVEFLVSFYNNEISEKSEIFDDQFSVERPDGSNFTLKIRSTKLEDSAMYFCASTRDRVSYEQYFGPGTRLTVT.

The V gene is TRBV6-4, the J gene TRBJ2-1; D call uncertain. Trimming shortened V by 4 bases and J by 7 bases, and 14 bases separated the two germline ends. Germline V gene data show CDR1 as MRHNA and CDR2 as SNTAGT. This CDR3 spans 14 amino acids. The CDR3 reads CASSAEFGVNEQFF. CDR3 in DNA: TGTGCCAGCAGTGCGGAGTTTGGAGTGAATGAGCAGTTCTTC.

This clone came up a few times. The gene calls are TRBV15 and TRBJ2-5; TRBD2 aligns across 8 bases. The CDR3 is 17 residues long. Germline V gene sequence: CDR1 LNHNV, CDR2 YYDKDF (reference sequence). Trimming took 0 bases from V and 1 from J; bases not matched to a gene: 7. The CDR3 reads CATSRDGSAGGQETQYF. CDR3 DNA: TGTGCCACCAGCAGAGATGGCAGCGCGGGGGGCCAAGAGACCCAGTACTTC.

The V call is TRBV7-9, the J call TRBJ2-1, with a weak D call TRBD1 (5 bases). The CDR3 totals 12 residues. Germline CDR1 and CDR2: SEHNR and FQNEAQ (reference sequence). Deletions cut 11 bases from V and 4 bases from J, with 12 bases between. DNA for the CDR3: TGTGCCCCACAGGAGTCATACAATGAGCAGTTCTTC. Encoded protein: CAPQESYNEQFF.

The CDR3 DNA reads TGCGCCAGCAGCGTTCGTCCAACTAATGAAAAACTGTTTTTT. Encoded protein: CASSVRPTNEKLFF. J is TRBJ1-4 and V is TRBV5-1; D not certain. This CDR3 has 14 amino acids. Germline V gene sequence: CDR1 SGHRS, CDR2 YFSETQ. Between the trimmed V and J ends, which lost 4 bases and 0 bases, there was a span of 7 bases.

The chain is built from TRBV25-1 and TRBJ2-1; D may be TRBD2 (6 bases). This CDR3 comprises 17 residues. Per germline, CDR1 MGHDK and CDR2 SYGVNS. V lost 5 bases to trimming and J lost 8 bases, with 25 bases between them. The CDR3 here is CASSPYRDSPQEDEQFF. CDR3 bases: TGTGCCAGCAGTCCCTATAGGGACTCACCCCAAGAGGATGAGCAGTTCTTC.

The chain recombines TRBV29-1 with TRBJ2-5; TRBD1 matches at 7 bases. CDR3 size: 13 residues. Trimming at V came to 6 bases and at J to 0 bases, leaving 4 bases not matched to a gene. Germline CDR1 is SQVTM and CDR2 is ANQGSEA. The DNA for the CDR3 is TGCAGCGTCTCACAGGGGTACCAAGAGACCCAGTACTTC. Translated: CSVSQGYQETQYF.

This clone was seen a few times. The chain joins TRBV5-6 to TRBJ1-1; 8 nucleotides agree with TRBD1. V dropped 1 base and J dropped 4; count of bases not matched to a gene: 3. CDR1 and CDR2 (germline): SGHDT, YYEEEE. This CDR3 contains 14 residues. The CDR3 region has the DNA TGTGCCAGCAGCTTGTCAGGGGGCTCCACTGAAGCTTTCTTT. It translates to CASSLSGGSTEAFF.

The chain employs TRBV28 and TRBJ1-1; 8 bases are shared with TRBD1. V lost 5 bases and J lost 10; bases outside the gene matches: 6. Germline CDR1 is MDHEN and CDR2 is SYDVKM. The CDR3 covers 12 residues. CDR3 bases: TGTGCCAGCAGTGAACAGGGGGTTGGAGCTTTCTTT. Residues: CASSEQGVGAFF.

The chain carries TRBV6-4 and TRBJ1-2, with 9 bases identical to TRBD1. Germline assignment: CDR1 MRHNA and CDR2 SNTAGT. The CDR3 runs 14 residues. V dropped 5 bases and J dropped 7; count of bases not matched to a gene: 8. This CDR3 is CASSITGGAGGYTF. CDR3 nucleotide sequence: TGTGCCAGCAGTATCACAGGGGGCGCGGGTGGCTACACCTTC.

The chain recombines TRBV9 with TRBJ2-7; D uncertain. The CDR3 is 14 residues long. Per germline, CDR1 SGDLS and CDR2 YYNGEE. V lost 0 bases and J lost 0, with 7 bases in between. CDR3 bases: TGTGCCAGCAGCGTAGACTGGTCCTCCTACGAGCAGTACTTC. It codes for CASSVDWSSYEQYF. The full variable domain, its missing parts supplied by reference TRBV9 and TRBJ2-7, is DSGVTQTPKHLITATGQRVTLRCSPRSGDLSVYWYQQSLDQGLQFLIQYYNGEERAKGNILERFSAQQFPDLHSELNLSSLELGDSALYFCASSVDWSSYEQYFGPGTRLTVT.

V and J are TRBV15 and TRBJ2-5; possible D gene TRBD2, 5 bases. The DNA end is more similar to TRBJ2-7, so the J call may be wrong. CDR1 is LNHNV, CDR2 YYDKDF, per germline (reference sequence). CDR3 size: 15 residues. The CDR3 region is CATSREKGSSYEQYF. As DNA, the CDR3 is TGTGCCACCAGCAGGGAAAAAGGGAGCTCCTACGAGCAGTACTTC.

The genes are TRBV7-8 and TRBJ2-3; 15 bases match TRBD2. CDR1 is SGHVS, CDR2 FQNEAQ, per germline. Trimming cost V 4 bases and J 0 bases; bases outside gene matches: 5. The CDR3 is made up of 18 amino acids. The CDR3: CASSSGLAGGRSTDTQYF. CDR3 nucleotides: TGTGCCAGCAGCTCGGGACTAGCGGGGGGTCGAAGCACAGATACGCAGTATTTT.

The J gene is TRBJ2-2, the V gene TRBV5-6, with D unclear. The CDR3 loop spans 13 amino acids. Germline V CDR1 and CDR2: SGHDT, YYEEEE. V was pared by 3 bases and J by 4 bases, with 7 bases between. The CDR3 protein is CASSSRTTGELFF. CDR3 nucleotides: TGTGCCAGCAGCTCTAGAACCACCGGGGAGCTGTTTTTT.

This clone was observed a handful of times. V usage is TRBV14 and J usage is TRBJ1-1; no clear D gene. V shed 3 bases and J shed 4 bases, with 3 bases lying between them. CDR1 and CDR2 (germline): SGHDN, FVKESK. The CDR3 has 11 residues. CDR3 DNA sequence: TGTGCCAGCAGCCATCTCACTGAAGCTTTCTTT. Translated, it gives CASSHLTEAFF.